The clone carrying this T cell receptor beta chain came up a few times. The sample originates from a study of blood T cell repertoires in COVID-19. Study background: From the United States, Italy and Spain came samples of acute and convalescent COVID-19.

Produced via immunoSEQ multiplex PCR; TCRdb's table is partial and in-frame only. The sample includes some 190,000 clones, about 80% of them seen just once. V trimming: 4 bases; J trimming: 4 bases; junction bases outside the gene matches: 14. Germline CDR1 and CDR2: SGHDT and YYEEEE. This CDR3 is 17 amino acids long. The chain combines TRBV5-6 with TRBJ2-1; 7 bases line up with TRBD2. This clonotype originated in a woman aged 60-75 years with COVID-19, enrolled during active disease. Material for sequencing was peripheral blood. CDR3 in DNA: TGTGCCAGCAGCGCGGCGATGGCGGGAGTGGTGTACAATGAGCAGTTCTTC. It encodes CASSAAMAGVVYNEQFF.